The 29 T cell receptor beta chains in this list originate from one sample, sequenced in a study of T cell repertoires in ileal Crohn's disease. Measured with immunoSEQ multiplex PCR; TCRdb has only the in-frame clones, and not every one. The sample contains thousands of clones, about 95% of which appear only once. Sequencing was done on a sample of ileal tissue. All receptors come from an adult with Crohn's disease.

This CDR3 reads CASSLVGGIRDTGNTIYF. In DNA form, the CDR3 reads TGTGCCAGCAGCTTGGTAGGGGGCATTAGGGATACTGGAAACACCATATATTTT. The rearrangement joins TRBV5-4 to TRBJ1-3, with 7 bases fitting TRBD1. The germline gives CDR1 SGHNT, CDR2 YYREEE (reference sequence). V lost 0 bases, J lost 2 bases, and 11 bases stayed unmatched. CDR3 length equals 18 residues.

The gene calls are TRBV9 and TRBJ1-4; TRBD1 agrees at 7 bases. Germline assignment: CDR1 SGDLS and CDR2 YYNGEE. The CDR3 is 14 amino acids. V lost 1 base and J lost 8; bases outside the gene matches: 5. CDR3: CASSVRQGGEKLFF. The CDR3 region has the DNA TGTGCCAGCAGCGTACGACAGGGTGGGGAAAAACTGTTTTTT.

The chain couples TRBV29-1 to TRBJ2-1; perhaps TRBD1 as D (5 bases). Germline values: CDR1 SQVTM, CDR2 ANQGSEA. Trimming shortened V by 6 bases and J by 0 bases, and 15 bases separated the two germline ends. This CDR3 is 15 amino acids long. CDR3: CSVVTGLSSYNEQFF. The DNA of the CDR3 is TGCAGCGTGGTCACAGGATTGAGCTCCTACAATGAGCAGTTCTTC.

V usage is TRBV28 and J usage is TRBJ1-5; TRBD1 is a possible D gene (5 bases). The CDR3 has 15 amino acids. Trimming shortened V by 3 bases and J by 1 base, and 10 bases separated the two germline ends. CDR1 and CDR2 from the germline V gene are MDHEN and SYDVKM. Here the CDR3 DNA reads TGTGCCAGCAGTTTCCTCAGGACAAGCAATCAGCCCCAGCATTTT. Encoded protein: CASSFLRTSNQPQHF.

This chain links TRBV6-5 with TRBJ2-3; D is perhaps TRBD2 (5 bases). This CDR3 comprises 15 residues. CDR1 is MNHEY, CDR2 SVGAGI, per germline. The V end was cut by 0 bases, the J end by 1 base, with 8 bases between. Here the CDR3 DNA reads TGTGCCAGCAGTTACTCGTCGCGGGGCACAGATACGCAGTATTTT. Its translation: CASSYSSRGTDTQYF.

This clone was recorded only once. The genes are TRBV7-3 and TRBJ1-1, with 7 positions matching TRBD1. Trimming took 4 bases from V and 10 from J; bases not matched to a gene: 9. This CDR3 has 13 residues. Per the germline V gene, CDR1 is SGHTA and CDR2 is FQGTGA. The CDR3 here is CASSSQQGSGAFF. CDR3 coding DNA: TGTGCCAGCAGCTCCCAACAGGGGAGTGGAGCTTTCTTT.

The chain joins TRBV18 to TRBJ1-1, with 8 bases identical to TRBD1. From germline, CDR1 is KGHSH and CDR2 LQKENI. The CDR3 has 14 residues. Trimming took 3 bases from V and 10 from J; bases not matched to a gene: 10. This chain's CDR3 is CASSPQGALTGAFF. The DNA for the CDR3 is TGTGCCAGCTCACCCCAGGGGGCGCTTACGGGAGCTTTCTTT. The whole variable domain, remainder taken from reference TRBV18 and TRBJ1-1, is NAGVMQNPRHLVRRRGQEARLRCSPMKGHSHVYWYRQLPEEGLKFMVYLQKENIIDESGMPKERFSAEFPKEGPSILRIQQVVRGDSAAYFCASSPQGALTGAFFGQGTRLTVV.

V gene TRBV5-4 combines with J gene TRBJ1-1; D is unclear. V was trimmed by 4 bases and J by 1 base, leaving 5 bases between them. CDR1 is SGHNT and CDR2 is YYREEE in the germline V gene (reference sequence). The CDR3 spans 12 residues. CDR3 loop: CASSRGNTEAFF. The CDR3 DNA sequence: TGTGCCAGCAGCCGCGGGAACACTGAAGCTTTCTTT.

The J gene is TRBJ1-5, the V gene TRBV6-6; TRBD1 might be the D (6 bases). Germline V lookup: CDR1 MNHNY, CDR2 SVGAGI (reference sequence). This CDR3 comprises 14 residues. The V end was cut by 2 bases, the J end by 5 bases, with 10 bases between. For the CDR3, the DNA is TGTGCCAGCAGTTACGAACAGGGTGATCAGCCCCAGCATTTT. This encodes CASSYEQGDQPQHF.

The chain joins TRBV29-1 to TRBJ1-2, with TRBD1 matching 9 bases. With 4 bases clipped from V and 5 bases from J, the junction kept 8 bases outside the gene matches. Germline V CDR1 and CDR2: SQVTM, ANQGSEA. The CDR3 spans 14 residues. CDR3 sequence reads: CSVGLTGGAYGYTF. The CDR3 DNA is TGCAGCGTTGGATTGACAGGGGGGGCTTATGGCTACACCTTC.

The gene calls are TRBV4-1 and TRBJ2-5, with D possibly being TRBD2 (7 bases). The CDR3 length is 17 residues. Germline-derived CDR1 and CDR2 are MGHRA and YSYEKL. Trimming shortened V by 5 bases and J by 3 bases, and 22 bases separated the two germline ends. The CDR3 region is CASSSFGGGAVEETQYF. In nucleotides, the CDR3 is TGCGCCAGCAGCTCCTTTGGTGGGGGGGCGGTAGAAGAGACCCAGTACTTC.

The chain links TRBV5-1 to TRBJ2-5; 7 bases align to TRBD1. Germline CDR1 reads SGHRS; CDR2 reads YFSETQ. Germline trimming cut 4 bases from V and 8 bases from J; bases unmatched to any gene: 11. The CDR3 runs to 14 residues. CDR3 sequence reads: CASSPDRAPYTQYF. As DNA, the CDR3 is TGCGCCAGCAGCCCAGACAGGGCCCCATATACCCAGTACTTC.

V and J are TRBV6-1 and TRBJ2-2, with D tentatively TRBD2 (5 bases). The CDR3 length is 15 residues. Trimming cost V 4 bases and J 1 base, with 10 bases left between them. Germline V gene data show CDR1 as MNHNS and CDR2 as SASEGT. The DNA for the CDR3 is TGTGCCAGCAGTGGGCGGGCCTTGAACACCGGGGAGCTGTTTTTT. It yields the protein CASSGRALNTGELFF.

This chain uses TRBV29-1 with TRBJ2-6, with TRBD1 identical over 8 bases. Germline trimming cut 5 bases from V and 0 bases from J; bases unmatched to any gene: 9. CDR1 SQVTM and CDR2 ANQGSEA come from the germline V gene. The CDR3 has 17 amino acids. The CDR3: CSVPQGVGPSGANVLTF. Here the CDR3 DNA reads TGCAGCGTTCCACAGGGGGTTGGCCCCTCTGGGGCCAACGTCCTGACTTTC.

The chain's CDR3 is CASSFGPSGGTGELFF. CDR3 sequence (DNA): TGCGCCAGCAGCTTCGGGCCTAGCGGGGGAACCGGGGAGCTGTTTTTT. The chain uses TRBV5-1 and TRBJ2-2; TRBD2 agrees at 10 bases. Trimming cost V 2 bases and J 5 bases; bases outside gene matches: 6. Germline V lookup: CDR1 SGHRS, CDR2 YFSETQ. This CDR3 is built from 16 residues.

The chain combines TRBV28 with TRBJ2-4; D possibly corresponds to TRBD2 (7 bases). CDR1 is MDHEN and CDR2 is SYDVKM in the germline V gene. The germline V and J ends were trimmed by 4 bases and 1 base, with 11 bases remaining between them. The CDR3 consists of 15 residues. Written as DNA, the CDR3 is TGTGCCAGCAGTTCAGGGGAGGGGGCCAAAAACATTCAGTACTTC. It codes for CASSSGEGAKNIQYF.

The chain recombines TRBV7-2 with TRBJ2-5; the D is unclear. CDR3 size: 11 residues. Germline-derived CDR1 and CDR2 are SGHTA and FQGNSA. The V end was cut by 2 bases, the J end by 8 bases, with 6 bases between. This CDR3 reads CASSLKQTQYF. CDR3 sequence (DNA): TGTGCCAGCAGCTTAAAGCAAACCCAGTACTTC.

V and J are TRBV9 and TRBJ2-1, with 8 bases fitting TRBD2. Germline lookup yields CDR1 SGDLS and CDR2 YYNGEE. After removal of 5 bases from V and 7 bases from J, the junction contained 8 bases not matched to a gene. The CDR3 covers 14 residues. This CDR3 is CASSKRGPPNEQFF. Written as DNA, the CDR3 is TGTGCCAGCAGTAAGCGGGGGCCTCCTAATGAGCAGTTCTTC.

The chain has TRBV19 and TRBJ1-6; 7 bases agree with TRBD1. The CDR3 extends over 13 amino acids. Germline trimming cut 3 bases from V and 16 bases from J; bases unmatched to any gene: 9. Germline V gene lookup returns CDR1 LNHDA and CDR2 SQIVND (reference sequence). Written as DNA, the CDR3 is TGTGCCAGTAGTATTGGGGACAGCTTGGCTCTCCACTTT. It encodes CASSIGDSLALHF.

Only a few counts were recorded for this clone. This rearrangement joins TRBV19 to TRBJ2-6, with D possibly being TRBD2 (5 bases). Between the trimmed V and J ends, which lost 2 bases and 4 bases, there was a span of 9 bases. The CDR3 has 15 amino acids. Germline lookup yields CDR1 LNHDA and CDR2 SQIVND (reference sequence). CDR3 protein: CASSIRGPGANVLTF. In DNA, the CDR3 is TGTGCCAGTAGTATAAGAGGGCCCGGGGCCAACGTCCTGACTTTC.

The CDR3 sequence is CASSVGSGQGARGYTF. For the CDR3, the DNA is TGTGCCAGCAGCGTAGGGTCGGGACAGGGGGCGCGGGGCTACACCTTC. This chain links TRBV9 with TRBJ1-2; 12 bases are a match to TRBD1. CDR3 length: 16 residues. V lost 0 bases, J lost 8 bases, and 8 bases stayed unmatched. Germline assignment: CDR1 SGDLS and CDR2 YYNGEE.

This chain connects TRBV28 to TRBJ1-2; TRBD1 is a possible D gene (5 bases). The CDR3 is 14 residues long. V lost 8 bases, J lost 3 bases, and 16 bases lay in between. Germline V CDR1 and CDR2: MDHEN, SYDVKM. The CDR3 DNA reads as TGTGCCAGCCAGATTTCGACAGCCTACTATGGCTACACCTTC. This translates into CASQISTAYYGYTF.

This clone was seen just once. The chain is built from TRBV7-2 and TRBJ2-2; no clear D gene. From germline, CDR1 is SGHTA and CDR2 FQGNSA. The CDR3 has 13 amino acids. V was clipped by 3 bases and J by 2 bases, with 4 bases between them. In nucleotides, the CDR3 is TGTGCCAGCAGCTTTATCAACACCGGGGAGCTGTTTTTT. The encoded protein is CASSFINTGELFF.

V gene TRBV5-1 combines with J gene TRBJ2-5; 15 nucleotides agree with TRBD2. This CDR3 comprises 17 residues. Germline values: CDR1 SGHRS, CDR2 YFSETQ. V dropped 3 bases and J dropped 4; count of bases not matched to a gene: 7. As DNA, the CDR3 is TGCGCCAGCAGCTCGGGACTAGCGGGGGGTAGTCCAGAGACCCAGTACTTC. Translated: CASSSGLAGGSPETQYF.

CDR3 amino acids: CASSLEAGGSMPQHF. CDR3 bases: TGTGCCAGCAGCTTAGAAGCGGGGGGGTCGATGCCCCAGCATTTT. This rearrangement joins TRBV7-2 to TRBJ1-5; maybe TRBD1 (5 bases). V gave up 1 base and J gave up 9 bases, with 16 bases separating them. Per the germline V gene, CDR1 is SGHTA and CDR2 is FQGNSA. CDR3 size: 15 residues.

This clone showed up just once. This chain links TRBV5-1 with TRBJ2-2, with 7 bases matching TRBD1. With 3 bases clipped from V and 6 bases from J, the junction kept 5 bases outside the gene matches. Germline-derived CDR1 and CDR2 are SGHRS and YFSETQ. The CDR3 is 14 residues long. The CDR3 loop is CASSYQTGPGELFF. CDR3 sequence (DNA): TGCGCCAGCAGCTACCAGACAGGGCCCGGGGAGCTGTTTTTT.

The chain recombines TRBV7-2 with TRBJ2-5; D may be TRBD2 (5 bases). CDR1 is SGHTA and CDR2 is FQGNSA in the germline V gene. The CDR3 is 15 residues long. V dropped 4 bases and J dropped 3 bases, with 15 bases sitting between them. The CDR3 nucleotides are TGTGCCAGCAGCTGGCGGGCCTCGGAGGAAGAGACCCAGTACTTC. As protein: CASSWRASEEETQYF. Using reference TRBV7-2 and TRBJ2-5 for the parts outside the CDR3, the full variable domain is GAGVSQSPSNKVTEKGKDVELRCDPISGHTALYWYRQSLGQGLEFLIYFQGNSAPDKSGLPSDRFSAERTGGSVSTLTIQRTQQEDSAVYLCASSWRASEEETQYFGPGTRLLVL.

The count of this clone is one. The chain joins TRBV2 to TRBJ1-5; D uncertain. CDR1 and CDR2 from the germline V gene are SNHLY and FYNNEI. With 5 bases removed from V and 4 bases from J, the gap between germline ends came to 6 bases. This CDR3 region has 12 residues. The CDR3 is CASSYNNQPQHF. The CDR3 bases are TGTGCCAGCAGTTACAATAATCAGCCCCAGCATTTT.

The V gene is TRBV29-1, the J gene TRBJ1-2; D not resolved. Germline V gene data show CDR1 as SQVTM and CDR2 as ANQGSEA. The CDR3 consists of 14 residues. The V end lost 2 bases, the J end lost 0 bases, and 10 bases lay between the germline ends. This CDR3 reads CSVEFRSTNYGYTF. CDR3 coding DNA: TGCAGCGTTGAATTCCGGAGCACTAACTATGGCTACACCTTC. Full variable domain (outside the CDR3, taken from reference TRBV29-1 and TRBJ1-2): SAVISQKPSRDICQRGTSLTIQCQVDSQVTMMFWYRQQPGQSLTLIATANQGSEATYESGFVIDKFPISRPNLTFSTLTVSNMSPEDSSIYLCSVEFRSTNYGYTFGSGTRLTVV.